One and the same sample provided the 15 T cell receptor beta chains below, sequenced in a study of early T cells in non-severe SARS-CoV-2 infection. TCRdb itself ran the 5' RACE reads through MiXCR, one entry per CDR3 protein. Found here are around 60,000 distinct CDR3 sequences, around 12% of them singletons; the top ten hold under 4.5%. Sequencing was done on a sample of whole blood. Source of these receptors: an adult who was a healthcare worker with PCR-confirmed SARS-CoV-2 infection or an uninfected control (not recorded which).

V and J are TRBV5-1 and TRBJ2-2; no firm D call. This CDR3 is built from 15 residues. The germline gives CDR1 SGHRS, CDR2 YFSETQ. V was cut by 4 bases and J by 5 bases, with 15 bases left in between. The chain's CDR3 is CASSPASRLTGELFF. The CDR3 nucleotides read TGCGCCAGCAGCCCAGCTTCAAGGTTAACCGGGGAGCTGTTTTTT.

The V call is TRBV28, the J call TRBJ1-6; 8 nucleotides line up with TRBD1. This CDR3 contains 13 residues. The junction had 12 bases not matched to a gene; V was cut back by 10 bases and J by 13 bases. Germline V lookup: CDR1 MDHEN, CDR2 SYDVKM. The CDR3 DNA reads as TGTGCCACGCCCGACAGGGGATTATCTCCCCTCCACTTT. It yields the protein CATPDRGLSPLHF.

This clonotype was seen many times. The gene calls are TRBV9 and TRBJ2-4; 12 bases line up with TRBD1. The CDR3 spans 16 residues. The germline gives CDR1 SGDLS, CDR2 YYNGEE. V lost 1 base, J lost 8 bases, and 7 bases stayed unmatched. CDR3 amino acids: CASSVRGTGGLDIQYF. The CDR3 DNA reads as TGTGCCAGCAGCGTAAGAGGGACAGGGGGCCTGGACATTCAGTACTTC.

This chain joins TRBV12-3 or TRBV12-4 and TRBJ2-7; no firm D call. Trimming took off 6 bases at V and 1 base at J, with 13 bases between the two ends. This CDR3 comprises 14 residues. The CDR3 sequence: CASSQDTYSYEQYF. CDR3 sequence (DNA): TGTGCCAGCAGCCAAGACACATATTCCTACGAGCAGTACTTC.

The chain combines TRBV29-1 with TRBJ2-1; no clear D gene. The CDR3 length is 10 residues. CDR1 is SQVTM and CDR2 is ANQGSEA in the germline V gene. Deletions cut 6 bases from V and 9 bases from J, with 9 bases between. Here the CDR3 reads CSVAWGEQFF. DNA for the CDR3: TGCAGCGTAGCATGGGGTGAGCAGTTCTTC.

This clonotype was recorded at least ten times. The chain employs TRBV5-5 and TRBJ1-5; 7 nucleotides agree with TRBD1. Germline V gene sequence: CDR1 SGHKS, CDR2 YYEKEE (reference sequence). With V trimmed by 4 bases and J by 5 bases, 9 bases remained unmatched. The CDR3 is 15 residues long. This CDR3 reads CASSLRGTAHQPQHF. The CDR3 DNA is TGTGCCAGCAGCCTACGTGGGACAGCCCATCAGCCCCAGCATTTT.

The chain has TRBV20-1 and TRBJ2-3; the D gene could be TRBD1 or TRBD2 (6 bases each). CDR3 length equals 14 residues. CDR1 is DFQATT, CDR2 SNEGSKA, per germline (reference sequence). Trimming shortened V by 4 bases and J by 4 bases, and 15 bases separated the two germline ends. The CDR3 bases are TGCAGTGCTAAGAGGGGGGCGTTCGCAGATACGCAGTATTTT. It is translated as CSAKRGAFADTQYF.

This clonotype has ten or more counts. CDR3: CASSWGRRSGANVLTF. Written as DNA, the CDR3 is TGTGCCAGCAGTTGGGGCAGGCGATCTGGGGCCAACGTCCTGACTTTC. The chain links TRBV11-2 to TRBJ2-6; tentative D call: TRBD1 (5 bases). Per the germline V gene, CDR1 is SGHAT and CDR2 is FQNNGV. Trimming stripped 6 bases from V and 1 base from J, with 13 bases between. The CDR3 contains 16 residues.

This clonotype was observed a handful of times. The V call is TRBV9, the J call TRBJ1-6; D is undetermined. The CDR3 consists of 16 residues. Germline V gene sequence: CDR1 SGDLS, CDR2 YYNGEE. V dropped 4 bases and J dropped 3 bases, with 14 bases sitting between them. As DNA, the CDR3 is TGTGCCAGCAGCTTCACCCCCGATATCTATAATTCACCCCTCCACTTT. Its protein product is CASSFTPDIYNSPLHF.

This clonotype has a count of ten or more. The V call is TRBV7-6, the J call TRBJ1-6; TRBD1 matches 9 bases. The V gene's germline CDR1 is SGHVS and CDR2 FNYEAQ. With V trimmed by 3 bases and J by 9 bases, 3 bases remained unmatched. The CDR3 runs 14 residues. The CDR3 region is CASSLGQGLSPLHF. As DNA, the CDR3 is TGTGCCAGCAGCTTGGGACAGGGTCTTTCACCCCTCCACTTT. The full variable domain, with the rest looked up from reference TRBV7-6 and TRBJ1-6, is GAGVSQSPRYKVTKRGQDVALRCDPISGHVSLYWYRQALGQGPEFLTYFNYEAQQDKSGLPNDRFSAERPEGSISTLTIQRTEQRDSAMYRCASSLGQGLSPLHFGNGTRLTVT.

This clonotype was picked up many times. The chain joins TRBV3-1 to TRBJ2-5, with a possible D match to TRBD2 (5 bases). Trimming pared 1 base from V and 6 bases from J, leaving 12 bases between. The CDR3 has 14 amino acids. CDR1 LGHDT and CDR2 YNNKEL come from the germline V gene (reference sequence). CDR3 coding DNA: TGTGCCAGCAGCCAAGTTGGGTCCGGGAAGACCCAGTACTTC. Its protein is CASSQVGSGKTQYF.

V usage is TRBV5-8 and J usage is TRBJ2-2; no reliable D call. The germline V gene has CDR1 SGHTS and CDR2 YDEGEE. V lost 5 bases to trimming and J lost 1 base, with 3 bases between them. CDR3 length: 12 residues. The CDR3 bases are TGTGCCAGCAGGTGGAACACCGGGGAGCTGTTTTTT. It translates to CASRWNTGELFF.

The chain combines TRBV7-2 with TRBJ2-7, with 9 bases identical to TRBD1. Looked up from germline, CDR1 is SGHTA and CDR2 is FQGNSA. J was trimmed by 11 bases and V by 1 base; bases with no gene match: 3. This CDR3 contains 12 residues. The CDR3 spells CASSLGTGAEYF. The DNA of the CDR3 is TGTGCCAGCAGCTTAGGGACAGGGGCCGAGTACTTC.

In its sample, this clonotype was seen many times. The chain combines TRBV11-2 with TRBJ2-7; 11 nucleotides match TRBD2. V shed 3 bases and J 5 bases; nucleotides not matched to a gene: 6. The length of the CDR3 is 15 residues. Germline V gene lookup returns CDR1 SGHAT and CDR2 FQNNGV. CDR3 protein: CASSFGSGRADEQYF. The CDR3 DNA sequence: TGTGCCAGCAGCTTCGGTAGCGGGAGGGCCGACGAGCAGTACTTC. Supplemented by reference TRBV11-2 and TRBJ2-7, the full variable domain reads EAGVAQSPRYKIIEKRQSVAFWCNPISGHATLYWYQQILGQGPKLLIQFQNNGVVDDSQLPKDRFSAERLKGVDSTLKIQPAKLEDSAVYLCASSFGSGRADEQYFGPGTRLTVT.

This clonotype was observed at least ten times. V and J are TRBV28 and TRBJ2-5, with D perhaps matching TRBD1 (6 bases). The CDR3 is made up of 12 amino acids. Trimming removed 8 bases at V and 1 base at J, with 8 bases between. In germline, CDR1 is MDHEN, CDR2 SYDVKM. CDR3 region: CASGGRQETQYF. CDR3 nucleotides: TGTGCCAGCGGGGGCCGCCAAGAGACCCAGTACTTC.